The T cell receptor (beta chain) under discussion was sequenced for a study of blood T cells in healthy people across ages. Overall study results and limits: As age increased, TCR beta diversity per million T cells fell in a roughly linear fashion.

Regarding this clonotype: No antigen is known for it.

A sample-barcoded 5' primer and a J-beta primer mix were used in a second PCR of roughly 7 to 11 cycles. No fewer than 2.5 million CDR3-containing paired-end reads came from each sample. TCRdb itself ran the 5' RACE reads through MiXCR, one entry per CDR3 protein. The profile covers 1 million or so distinct CDR3 sequences, with 40% to 45% appearing a single time and 15% to 20% taken by the ten largest. The germline V and J ends were trimmed by 5 bases and 6 bases, with 11 bases remaining between them. Looked up from germline, CDR1 is SGHTA and CDR2 is FQGNSA. The CDR3 loop spans 13 amino acids. The source of this sequence is a woman aged 60 to 75 in good health. The gene calls are TRBV7-2 and TRBJ1-5; TRBD1 might be the D (6 bases). Sequencing used blood. The CDR3 bases are TGTGCCAGCAGCCGACAGGCTCCTCAGCCCCAGCATTTT. Translating it yields CASSRQAPQPQHF.